This T cell receptor (beta chain) stems from a study of T cells after yellow fever vaccination. The TCR cDNA carried a universal primer site and UMIs from 5'RACE template switching. Via MiXCR, TCRdb re-called the 5' RACE reads, giving one row per CDR3 protein. Among some 320,000 distinct CDR3 sequences listed, more than 8.5% were seen once. Findings and limits, study-wide: A large majority of primary-vaccination clones showed up again after the booster (roughly 95% CD4, 75% to 90% CD8). Compared with primary, the secondary response was weaker and peaked at day 5, not 15.

This clonotype was counted only a few times. Its antigen is not identified. This CDR3 contains 15 residues. Germline values: CDR1 LNHNV, CDR2 YYDKDF (reference sequence). The V end lost 9 bases, the J end lost 5 bases, and 21 bases lay between the germline ends. Source: PBMCs, taken on the day of the first yellow fever vaccination. This sequence originates from a man aged 18 to 30 who received the YFV17D yellow fever vaccine. This chain links TRBV15 with TRBJ2-3; D possibly corresponds to TRBD2 (6 bases). CDR3 in DNA: TGTGCCACACAGCTAGGAGTCGCGGGGCTAGATACGCAGTATTTT. Its protein is CATQLGVAGLDTQYF.